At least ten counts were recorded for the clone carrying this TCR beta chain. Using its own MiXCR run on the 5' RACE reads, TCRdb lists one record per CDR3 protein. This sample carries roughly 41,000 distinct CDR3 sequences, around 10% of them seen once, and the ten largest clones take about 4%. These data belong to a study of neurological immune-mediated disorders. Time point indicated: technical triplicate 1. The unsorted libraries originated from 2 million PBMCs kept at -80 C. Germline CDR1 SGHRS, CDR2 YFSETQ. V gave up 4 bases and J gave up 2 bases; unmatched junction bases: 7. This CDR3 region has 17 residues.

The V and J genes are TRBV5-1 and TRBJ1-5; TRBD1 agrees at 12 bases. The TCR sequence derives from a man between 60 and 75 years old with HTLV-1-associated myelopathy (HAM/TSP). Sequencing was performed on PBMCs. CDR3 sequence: CASSPGTGGWRNQPQHF. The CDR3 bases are TGCGCCAGCAGCCCCGGGACAGGGGGCTGGCGCAATCAGCCCCAGCATTTT.